The T cell receptor (beta chain) described here comes from a study of early T cells in non-severe SARS-CoV-2 infection. Findings and caveats of the study: VDJdb matching favored anti-spike CD8 responses, missing private and CD4 specificities.

This clonotype occurred many times. Its specificity is not known. TCRdb re-derived calls from the 5' RACE reads in MiXCR, one entry per CDR3 protein. This sample has tens of thousands of distinct CDR3 sequences, with roughly 12% found just once. This CDR3 has 17 residues. Trimming at V came to 0 bases and at J to 2 bases, leaving 10 bases not matched to a gene. The germline V gene has CDR1 GTSNPN and CDR2 SVGIG (reference sequence). The sequenced sample consisted of whole blood. The rearrangement uses TRBV30 and TRBJ2-1; 7 bases map to TRBD1. The TCR sequence derives from an adult who was a healthcare worker with PCR-confirmed SARS-CoV-2 infection or an uninfected control (not recorded which). CDR3 sequence: CAWSVGARGMTYNEQFF. The CDR3 nucleotides are TGTGCCTGGAGTGTAGGGGCCAGGGGGATGACCTACAATGAGCAGTTCTTC.